This T cell receptor beta chain was recovered during a study of cytomegalovirus exposure and HLA in healthy donors. Study findings and constraints: Prediction of most subjects' HLA-A and HLA-B alleles by TCR beta sequences was reportedly accurate. The study listed roughly 150 cytomegalovirus-associated TCR beta chains. In an earlier analysis, most TCR beta V segments were productive about 90% or about 30% of the time.

Germline CDR1 SGHKS, CDR2 YYEKEE (reference sequence). This CDR3 contains 16 residues. The V gene end was trimmed by 4 bases and the J gene end by 0 bases; junction bases not matched to a gene: 9. As for this clone: Its antigen is as yet unknown.

Primers included in the PCR were 60 Vbeta and 13 Jbeta primers. Original handling: An analysis performed later counted 72 million or so unique TCR beta chains (approximately 10 million of them shared). Profiling relied on immunoSEQ multiplex PCR, and the TCRdb table lists in-frame clones only, not all of them. That table furnishes V, J and clone size, whereas the DNA furnished D and trimming. Here the sample spans around 130,000 clones, roughly 87% being singletons. V and J are TRBV5-5 and TRBJ2-7; 8 nucleotides match TRBD2. The sample consisted of PBMCs. The sequence was obtained from a woman in her late teens or twenties in good health and CMV-seronegative. The CDR3 DNA reads as TGTGCCAGCAGCCCCGGGAGCGGGAGTTTCTCCTACGAGCAGTACTTC. This gives the protein CASSPGSGSFSYEQYF.